This record looks at one T cell receptor (beta chain) sequence and its context. A much larger clone lies a single base off, so this may be a read error. Germline CDR1 DFQATT, CDR2 SNEGSKA (reference sequence). The CDR3 extends over 16 amino acids. V was clipped by 2 bases and J by 4 bases, with 20 bases between them. The sample comes from a study of regulatory T cells in long-lasting Graves disease. Overall study context: The antithyroid drugs taken by newly diagnosed Graves' patients had been used for under 3 months.

The time point is: newly diagnosed GD, antithyroid drugs for less than 3 months. RNA isolated from PBMCs was used to make the TCR library. The peripheral blood volume drawn was around 9.6 milliliters, and it was collected into EDTA tubes. Arm-PCR of CDR3 regions and iRepertoire HTBI primers were used to build TCR beta libraries. Study processing details: Identification yielded around 58 TRBV and about 15 TRBJ segments across samples. TCRdb recomputed calls from the multiplex PCR reads with MiXCR, one row per CDR3 protein. The V and J calls here are based on TCRdb, not the publication. The sample lists 200,000 to 250,000 distinct CDR3 sequences; 18% were seen once.

The TCR originated in a female donor with Graves disease. J is TRBJ1-2 and V is TRBV20-1; D is undetermined. The specimen was peripheral blood mononuclear cells (PBMCs), collected at new diagnosis, from a patient treated with antithyroid drugs. The CDR3 protein is CSARSPMDLRTYGYTF. The CDR3 DNA reads TGCAGTGCTAGATCCCCTATGGACCTGAGGACCTATGGCTACACCTTC.